The sequence of this T cell receptor (beta chain) was determined in a study of blood T cell repertoires in COVID-19. Study-wide background: Spain, Italy and the United States supplied samples that represented acute and convalescent COVID-19. T cells, B-cell-depleted T cells, or PBMCs supplied cDNA or gDNA.

Original handling: Amplification from reference gene primers served as the basis for estimated nucleated cell counts. The assay was immunoSEQ multiplex PCR, and TCRdb's table has in-frame clones only and misses some. Clonal size and the V and J genes are those of that table, whereas D and trimming came from the DNA. Counted here are 300,000 to 400,000 clones, around nine tenths occurring once; the ten biggest clones make up roughly 3.5%. This sequence originates from a woman younger than 30 who had recovered from COVID-19. Sequencing was done on a sample of peripheral blood.

The CDR3, as DNA: TGTGCCAGCAGTGGGGGGACAGGGTATACTGAAGCTTTCTTT. Translated: CASSGGTGYTEAFF. This rearrangement joins TRBV7-9 to TRBJ1-1; 9 positions agree with TRBD1. The CDR3 has 14 residues. The junction had 7 bases not matched to a gene; V was cut back by 6 bases and J by 5 bases. Germline loops: CDR1 SEHNR, CDR2 FQNEAQ (reference sequence).